This T cell receptor beta chain was profiled in a study of shared clonotypes between healthy human individuals. Study summary: Two women and three men aged 18 to 49 served as donors. Study-level findings and limits: Clonotypes shared by all four donors outscored non-shared clonotypes in generation probability. Clonotype sharing among donors was thought likely to change with sequencing depth.

Generated by immunoSEQ multiplex PCR, the TCRdb table keeps only in-frame clones and is missing some. This sample has approximately 2.3 million clones; approximately 93% occur once, and the top ten carry about 0.37%. A word on this clone: Antigen: not known. Mismatch with germline at one junction end may stem from a read error.

This CDR3 comprises 15 residues. Per germline, CDR1 SGHRS and CDR2 YFSETQ. This chain links TRBV5-1 with TRBJ2-5; TRBD2 aligns across 7 bases. The sample was naive CD4+ T cells from PBMCs. Indicated subset: CD45RA+ positively selected. This receptor was obtained from a young man in good health. Some clones in this sample may be carry-over from other donors' samples. The CDR3 DNA is TGCGCCAGCAGCCCCGTAATTCGGGGGGAAGAGACCCGGTACTTC. This gives the protein CASSPVIRGEETRYF.